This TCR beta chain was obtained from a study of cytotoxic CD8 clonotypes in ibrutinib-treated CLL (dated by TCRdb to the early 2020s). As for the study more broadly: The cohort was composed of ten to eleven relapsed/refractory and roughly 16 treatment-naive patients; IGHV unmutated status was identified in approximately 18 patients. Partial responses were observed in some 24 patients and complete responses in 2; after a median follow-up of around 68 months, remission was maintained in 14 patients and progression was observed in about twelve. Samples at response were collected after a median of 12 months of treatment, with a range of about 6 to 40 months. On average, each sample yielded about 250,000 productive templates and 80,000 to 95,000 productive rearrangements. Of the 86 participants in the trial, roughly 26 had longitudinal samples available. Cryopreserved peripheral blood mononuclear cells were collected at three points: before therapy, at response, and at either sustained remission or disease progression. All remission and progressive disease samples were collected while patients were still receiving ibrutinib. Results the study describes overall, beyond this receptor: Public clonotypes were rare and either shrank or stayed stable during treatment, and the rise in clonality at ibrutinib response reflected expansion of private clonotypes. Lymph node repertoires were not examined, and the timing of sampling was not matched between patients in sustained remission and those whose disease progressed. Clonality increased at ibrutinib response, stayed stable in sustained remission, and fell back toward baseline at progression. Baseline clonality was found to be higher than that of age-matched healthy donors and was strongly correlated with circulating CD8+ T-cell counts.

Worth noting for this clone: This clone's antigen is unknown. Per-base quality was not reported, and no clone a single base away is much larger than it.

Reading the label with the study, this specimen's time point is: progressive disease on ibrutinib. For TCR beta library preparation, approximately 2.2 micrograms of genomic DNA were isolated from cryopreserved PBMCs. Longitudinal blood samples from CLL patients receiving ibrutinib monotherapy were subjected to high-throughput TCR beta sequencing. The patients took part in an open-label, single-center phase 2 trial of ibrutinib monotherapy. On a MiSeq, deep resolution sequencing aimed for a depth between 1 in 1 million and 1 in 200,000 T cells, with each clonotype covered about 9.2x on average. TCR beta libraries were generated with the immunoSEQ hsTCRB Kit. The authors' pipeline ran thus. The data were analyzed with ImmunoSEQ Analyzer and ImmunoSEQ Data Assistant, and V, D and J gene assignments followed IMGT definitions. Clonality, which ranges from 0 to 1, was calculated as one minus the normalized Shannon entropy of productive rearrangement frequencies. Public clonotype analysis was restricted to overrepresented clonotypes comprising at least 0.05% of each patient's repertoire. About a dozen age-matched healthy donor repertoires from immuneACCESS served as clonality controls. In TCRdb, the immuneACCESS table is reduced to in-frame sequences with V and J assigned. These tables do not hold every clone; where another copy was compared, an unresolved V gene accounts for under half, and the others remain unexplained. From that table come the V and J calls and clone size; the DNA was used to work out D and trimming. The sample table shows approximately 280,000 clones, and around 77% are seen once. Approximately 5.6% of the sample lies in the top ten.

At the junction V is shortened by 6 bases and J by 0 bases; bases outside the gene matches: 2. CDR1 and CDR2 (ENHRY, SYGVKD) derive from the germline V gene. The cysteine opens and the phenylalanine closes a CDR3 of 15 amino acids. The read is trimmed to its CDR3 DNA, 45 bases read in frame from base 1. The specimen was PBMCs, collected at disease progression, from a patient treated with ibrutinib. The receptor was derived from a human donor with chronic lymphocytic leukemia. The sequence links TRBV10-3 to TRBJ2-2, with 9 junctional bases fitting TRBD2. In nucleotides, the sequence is TGTGCCATCAGGACTAGCGGCGCGAACACCGGGGAGCTGTTTTTT. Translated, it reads CAIRTSGANTGELFF.